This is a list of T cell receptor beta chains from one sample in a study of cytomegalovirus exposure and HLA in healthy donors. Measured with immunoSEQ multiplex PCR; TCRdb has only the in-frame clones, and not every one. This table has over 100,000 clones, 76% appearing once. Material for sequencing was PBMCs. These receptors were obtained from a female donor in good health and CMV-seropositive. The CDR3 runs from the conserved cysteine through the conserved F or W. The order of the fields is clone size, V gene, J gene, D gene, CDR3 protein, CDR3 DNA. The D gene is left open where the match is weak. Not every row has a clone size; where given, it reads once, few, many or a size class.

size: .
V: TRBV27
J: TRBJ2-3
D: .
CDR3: CASRHSSTDTQYF
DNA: TGTGCCAGCAGGCACTCAAGCACAGATACGCAGTATTTT

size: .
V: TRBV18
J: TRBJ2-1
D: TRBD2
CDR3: CASSPQLAGSYNEQFF
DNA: TGTGCCAGCTCACCGCAACTAGCGGGTTCCTACAATGAGCAGTTCTTC

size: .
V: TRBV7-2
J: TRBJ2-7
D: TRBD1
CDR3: CASSSYRGTGYEQYF
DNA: TGTGCCAGCAGCTCCTACAGGGGAACGGGTTACGAGCAGTACTTC

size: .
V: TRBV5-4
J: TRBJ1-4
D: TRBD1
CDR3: CASSLLGGTGLEKLFF
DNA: TGTGCCAGCAGCTTGTTGGGCGGGACAGGGCTTGAAAAACTGTTTTTT

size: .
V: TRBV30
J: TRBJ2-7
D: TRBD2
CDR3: CAWSPTSGPYEQYF
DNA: TGTGCCTGGAGCCCGACTAGCGGGCCCTACGAGCAGTACTTC

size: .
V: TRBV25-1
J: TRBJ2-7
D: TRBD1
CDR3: CASSDSTGGMDEQYF
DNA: TGTGCCAGCAGTGATTCGACAGGGGGCATGGACGAGCAGTACTTC

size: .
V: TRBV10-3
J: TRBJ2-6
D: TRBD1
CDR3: CAISGTGGFSSGANVLTF
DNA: TGTGCCATCAGTGGGACAGGGGGCTTTTCCTCTGGGGCCAACGTCCTGACTTTC

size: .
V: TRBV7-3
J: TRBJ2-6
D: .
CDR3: CASSSQHGVLGANVLTF
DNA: TGTGCCAGCAGCTCTCAACACGGAGTACTAGGGGCCAACGTCCTGACTTTC

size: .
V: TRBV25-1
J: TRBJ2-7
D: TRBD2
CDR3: CASSTSGRYEQYF
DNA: TGTGCCAGCTCGACTAGCGGGAGGTACGAGCAGTACTTC

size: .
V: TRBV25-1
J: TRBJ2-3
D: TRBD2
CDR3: CASSEYGGLAGDTQYF
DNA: TGTGCCAGCAGTGAATATGGAGGTCTAGCGGGAGATACGCAGTATTTT

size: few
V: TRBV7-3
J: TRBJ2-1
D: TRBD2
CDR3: CASSARGLAGEQFF
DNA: TGTGCCAGCAGCGCAAGGGGACTAGCTGGTGAGCAGTTCTTC

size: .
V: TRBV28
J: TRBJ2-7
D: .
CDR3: CASSRVNSYEQYF
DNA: TGTGCCAGCAGCAGGGTGAACTCCTACGAGCAGTACTTC